This TCR beta chain is from a study of OX40 agonist ivuxolimab in advanced cancers. At the level of the study: Partial responses occurred in three patients (one hepatocellular carcinoma, two cutaneous melanoma).

Regarding the study as a whole: The study found that CD8+ T cells averaged more expanded clones than CD4+.

Note on this clone: Antigen specificity is unknown.

Profiling relied on immunoSEQ multiplex PCR, and the TCRdb table lists in-frame clones only, not all of them. The profile shows roughly 40,000 clones, about four fifths of them singletons. This clonotype was sampled from an adult with an advanced solid tumor such as melanoma, head and neck, liver or kidney cancer. The sample consisted of CD4+ or CD8+ T cells sorted from blood, taken in a trial of the OX40 agonist ivuxolimab.

As DNA, the CDR3 is TGTGCCAGCAGCTCCACTCTACCTGGACTAGCGGTGACGACCCAGTACTTC. As protein: CASSSTLPGLAVTTQYF. V and J are TRBV7-2 and TRBJ2-5; 10 bases are shared with TRBD2. CDR3 size: 17 residues. The ends lost 4 bases at V and 7 bases at J; junction bases unmatched: 15. Germline CDR1 reads SGHTA; CDR2 reads FQGNSA.